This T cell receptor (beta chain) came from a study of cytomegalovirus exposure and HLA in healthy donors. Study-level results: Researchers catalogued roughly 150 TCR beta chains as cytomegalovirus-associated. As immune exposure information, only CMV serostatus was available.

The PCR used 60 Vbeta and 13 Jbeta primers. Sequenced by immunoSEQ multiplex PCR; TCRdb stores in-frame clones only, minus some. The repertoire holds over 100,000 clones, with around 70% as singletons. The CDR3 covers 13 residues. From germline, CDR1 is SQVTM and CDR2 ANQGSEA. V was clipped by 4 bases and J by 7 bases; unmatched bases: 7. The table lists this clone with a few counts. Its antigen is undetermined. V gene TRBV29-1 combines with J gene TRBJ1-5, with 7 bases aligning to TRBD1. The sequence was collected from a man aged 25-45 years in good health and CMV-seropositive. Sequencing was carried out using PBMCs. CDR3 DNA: TGCAGCGTTGCCGACAGGGCATTGCAGCCCCAGCATTTT. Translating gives CSVADRALQPQHF.